These 13 T cell receptor beta chains were sequenced from one sample in a study of PD-L1 blockade in urothelial cancer. Clones were sequenced by immunoSEQ multiplex PCR, and TCRdb holds only the in-frame ones, with some missing. The sample contains under 130,000 clones, about 85% of which appear only once. The specimen was PBMCs, collected around atezolizumab (anti-PD-L1) treatment. These receptors all stem from a middle-aged man with urothelial cancer.

The chain joins TRBV14 to TRBJ2-5; D gene unclear. The CDR3 runs 14 residues. The V and J ends lost 2 bases and 5 bases respectively, with 12 bases between them. The germline gives CDR1 SGHDN, CDR2 FVKESK. The CDR3 DNA is TGTGCCAGCAGCCAACTTGGGTCGCGGGAGACCCAGTACTTC. Amino acid sequence: CASSQLGSRETQYF.

The rearrangement joins TRBV4-1 to TRBJ2-3, with 7 bases matching TRBD2. CDR1 and CDR2 (germline): MGHRA, YSYEKL. The CDR3 sequence is 20 residues long. J lost 0 bases, V lost 4 bases, and 19 bases had no gene match. The CDR3 loop is CASSPSKGPWAGESTDTQYF. For the CDR3, the DNA is TGCGCCAGCAGCCCAAGTAAAGGGCCGTGGGCGGGAGAAAGCACAGATACGCAGTATTTT.

This clone was seen a handful of times. V is TRBV6-1 and J is TRBJ1-2; 8 bases align to TRBD1. The germline V gene has CDR1 MNHNS and CDR2 SASEGT. This CDR3 has 16 amino acids. V shed 0 bases, J shed 5 bases, and the junction held 8 bases outside the gene matches. Here the CDR3 reads CASSEAGTGLPYGYTF. The CDR3, as DNA: TGTGCCAGCAGTGAAGCCGGGACAGGCCTCCCTTATGGCTACACCTTC.

The CDR3 coding sequence is TGTGCCAGCAGTGAATCCAGCGTCTACGAGCAGTACTTC. Its protein is CASSESSVYEQYF. The genes are TRBV2 and TRBJ2-7; the D is unclear. The CDR3 loop spans 13 amino acids. V lost 2 bases and J lost 3, with 8 bases in between. The germline V gene encodes CDR1 SNHLY and CDR2 FYNNEI. The full variable domain, with the rest looked up from reference TRBV2 and TRBJ2-7, is EPEVTQTPSHQVTQMGQEVILRCVPISNHLYFYWYRQILGQKVEFLVSFYNNEISEKSEIFDDQFSVERPDGSNFTLKIRSTKLEDSAMYFCASSESSVYEQYFGPGTRLTVT.

The table lists this clone with a few counts. The DNA of the CDR3 is TGTGCCAGCAGGACTGACAGGGTCGACGAGCAGTACTTC. It specifies CASRTDRVDEQYF. The gene calls are TRBV28 and TRBJ2-7; 7 bases map to TRBD1. The V gene's germline CDR1 is MDHEN and CDR2 SYDVKM. The CDR3 consists of 13 residues. Trimming took 6 bases from V and 5 from J; bases not matched to a gene: 7.

This chain links TRBV5-1 with TRBJ2-1; the match to TRBD2 covers 11 bases. The CDR3 loop spans 15 amino acids. Germline trimming cut 0 bases from V and 7 bases from J; bases unmatched to any gene: 3. In germline, CDR1 is SGHRS, CDR2 YFSETQ. CDR3 nucleotide sequence: TGCGCCAGCAGCTTGGAGGCTAGCGGGAGGAATGAGCAGTTCTTC. It is translated as CASSLEASGRNEQFF.

This chain links TRBV4-2 with TRBJ2-1; 14 positions match TRBD2. The V gene's germline CDR1 is LGHNA and CDR2 YNFKEQ. The CDR3 totals 15 residues. After removal of 4 bases from V and 4 bases from J, the junction contained 0 bases not matched to a gene. The DNA of the CDR3 is TGTGCCAGCAGCCGGACTAGCGGGAGGTACAATGAGCAGTTCTTC. Its protein is CASSRTSGRYNEQFF.

This chain links TRBV5-1 with TRBJ1-6, with TRBD1 identical over 7 bases. Germline V lookup: CDR1 SGHRS, CDR2 YFSETQ. The V gene end was trimmed by 3 bases and the J gene end by 5 bases; junction bases not matched to a gene: 5. The CDR3 loop spans 15 amino acids. In nucleotides, the CDR3 is TGCGCCAGCAGCTCCACAGGGGCTGATAATTCACCCCTCCACTTT. Its translation: CASSSTGADNSPLHF.

The genes are TRBV11-1 and TRBJ2-4; 9 positions agree with TRBD1. This CDR3 region has 13 residues. After removal of 5 bases from V and 5 bases from J, the junction contained 1 base not matched to a gene. Germline-derived CDR1 and CDR2 are SGHAT and FQDESV (reference sequence). CDR3 DNA sequence: TGTGCCAGCAGCCGGGACAGGGAAAACATTCAGTACTTC. Translated: CASSRDRENIQYF.

The chain links TRBV2 to TRBJ1-3; TRBD1 might be the D (6 bases). This CDR3 is built from 15 residues. Germline V gives CDR1 SNHLY, CDR2 FYNNEI. Trimming stripped 1 base from V and 4 bases from J, with 11 bases between. The CDR3 protein is CASSEVAGAGNTIYF. In nucleotides, the CDR3 is TGTGCCAGCAGTGAAGTCGCGGGGGCCGGAAACACCATATATTTT.

V usage is TRBV6-1 and J usage is TRBJ1-2, with D hard to call. The CDR3 consists of 15 residues. The germline gives CDR1 MNHNS, CDR2 SASEGT. V gave up 1 base and J gave up 0 bases, with 9 bases separating them. For the CDR3, the DNA is TGTGCCAGCAGTGAAGGAGGCAGAACTAACTATGGCTACACCTTC. Its translation: CASSEGGRTNYGYTF.

This clone appeared once. The rearrangement uses TRBV7-9 and TRBJ2-5; 12 bases line up with TRBD1. This CDR3 has 18 residues. Per the germline V gene, CDR1 is SEHNR and CDR2 is FQNEAQ (reference sequence). Trimming removed 2 bases from V and 7 bases from J; junction bases left unmatched: 14. CDR3 coding DNA: TGTGCCAGCAGCTTAACCTCCGGGACAGGGGGCCGTGGGGGGACCCAGTACTTC. Protein product: CASSLTSGTGGRGGTQYF.

J is TRBJ2-1 and V is TRBV5-4; 7 bases match TRBD2. The CDR3 length is 16 residues. Looked up from germline, CDR1 is SGHNT and CDR2 is YYREEE (reference sequence). Losses at the gene ends were 4 bases for V and 8 bases for J; bases not matched to a gene: 15. The CDR3: CASSVDPGLGGYEQFF. Here the CDR3 DNA reads TGTGCCAGCAGCGTGGATCCGGGCCTCGGGGGGTATGAGCAGTTCTTC.